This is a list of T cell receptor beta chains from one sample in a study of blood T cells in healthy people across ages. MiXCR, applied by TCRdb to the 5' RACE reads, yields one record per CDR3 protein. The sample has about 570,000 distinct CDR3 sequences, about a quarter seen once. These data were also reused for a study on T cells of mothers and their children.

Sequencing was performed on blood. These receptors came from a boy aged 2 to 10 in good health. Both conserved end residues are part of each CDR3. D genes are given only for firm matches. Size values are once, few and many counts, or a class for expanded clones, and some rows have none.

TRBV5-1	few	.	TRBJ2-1	TGCGCCAGCAGCTCCTCGGGACTCATCTCCTACAATGAGCAGTTCTTC	CASSSSGLISYNEQFF
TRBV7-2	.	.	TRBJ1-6	TGTGCCAGCACCGCACTTCTTCATAATTCACCCCTCCACTTT	CASTALLHNSPLHF
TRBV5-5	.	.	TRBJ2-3	TGTGCCAGCAGCTCGCAACCAGGCTACAGCACAGATACGCAGTATTTT	CASSSQPGYSTDTQYF
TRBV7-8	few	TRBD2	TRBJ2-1	TGTGCCAGCAGCTTCTTCCCCCGGACAGGGGGACTAGCGGGAGACCGAGATGAGCAGTTCTTC	CASSFFPRTGGLAGDRDEQFF
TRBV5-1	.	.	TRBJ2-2	TGCGCCAGCAGCTTGAGGGTCGGGCGGACCGGGGAGCTGTTTTTT	CASSLRVGRTGELFF
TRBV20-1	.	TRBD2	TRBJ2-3	TGCAGTGCTCCGGGACTAGCGGGGGGGCCAGCAGATACGCAGTATTTT	CSAPGLAGGPADTQYF
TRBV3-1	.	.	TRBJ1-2	TGTGCCAGCAGCCAAGCAGGGACCTATGGCTACACCTTC	CASSQAGTYGYTF
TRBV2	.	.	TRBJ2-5	TGTGCCAGCAGTGACCCCCTTGTGCCACAAGAGACCCAGTACTTC	CASSDPLVPQETQYF
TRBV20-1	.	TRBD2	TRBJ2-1	TGCAGTGCTACGAGCGGGGTTAACAATGAGCAGTTCTTC	CSATSGVNNEQFF
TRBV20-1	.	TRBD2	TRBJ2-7	TGCAGTGCTAGAGGGACTAGCGGGGACCACGAGCAGTACTTC	CSARGTSGDHEQYF